The 32 T cell receptor beta chains in this list originate from one sample, sequenced in a study of blood T cell repertoires in COVID-19. Some clones are missing from TCRdb's copy, which holds only in-frame ones; the method was immunoSEQ multiplex PCR. The data hold 350,000 or so clones, with around 90% observed a single time. Input material: peripheral blood. These receptor sequences come from a woman aged 60 to 75 with COVID-19, enrolled during active disease.

The chain joins TRBV2 to TRBJ1-6; 9 bases agree with TRBD1. The CDR3 covers 15 residues. The V gene end was trimmed by 5 bases and the J gene end by 10 bases; junction bases not matched to a gene: 9. Germline CDR1 reads SNHLY; CDR2 reads FYNNEI. CDR3: CASSPTGQGGSPLHF. The CDR3 coding sequence is TGTGCCAGCAGTCCGACGGGACAGGGTGGGTCACCCCTCCACTTT.

The rearrangement links TRBV27 to TRBJ1-1; tentative D call: TRBD1 (6 bases). V shed 7 bases and J shed 2 bases, with 11 bases lying between them. The CDR3 is made up of 13 amino acids. Germline V gives CDR1 MNHEY, CDR2 SMNVEV (reference sequence). This CDR3 reads CASKGDTNTEAFF. Here the CDR3 DNA reads TGTGCCAGCAAAGGGGACACAAACACTGAAGCTTTCTTT.

The chain is built from TRBV7-8 and TRBJ2-5, with 11 bases lining up with TRBD1. The CDR3 consists of 16 residues. The junction had 8 bases not matched to a gene; V was cut back by 3 bases and J by 5 bases. Germline V gene sequence: CDR1 SGHVS, CDR2 FQNEAQ. The DNA for the CDR3 is TGTGCCAGCAGCTTTCCCGGACAGGGGGCATGGGAGACCCAGTACTTC. This gives the protein CASSFPGQGAWETQYF.

The chain uses TRBV5-6 and TRBJ2-3; 12 bases match TRBD1. With 2 bases clipped from V and 2 bases from J, the junction kept 3 bases outside the gene matches. Germline lookup yields CDR1 SGHDT and CDR2 YYEEEE. CDR3 length: 16 residues. This CDR3 reads CASSLGDRGHTDTQYF. CDR3 nucleotides: TGTGCCAGCAGCTTAGGGGACAGGGGGCACACAGATACGCAGTATTTT.

J is TRBJ1-4 and V is TRBV7-9, with D unresolved. The CDR3 totals 15 residues. Germline loops: CDR1 SEHNR, CDR2 FQNEAQ (reference sequence). The V gene lost 0 bases and the J gene lost 0 bases, with 5 bases spanning the gap. The CDR3 bases are TGTGCCAGCAGCTTAGCCGTTCCAACTAATGAAAAACTGTTTTTT. Residues: CASSLAVPTNEKLFF.

The genes are TRBV27 and TRBJ2-1; 9 bases are a match to TRBD2. The CDR3 is 16 amino acids. Trimming removed 3 bases from V and 4 bases from J; junction bases left unmatched: 7. CDR1 and CDR2 from the germline V gene are MNHEY and SMNVEV (reference sequence). The CDR3 region is CASSFWRGGLYNEQFF. CDR3 DNA sequence: TGTGCCAGCAGTTTTTGGCGGGGGGGCCTTTACAATGAGCAGTTCTTC.

The chain joins TRBV18 to TRBJ1-1; TRBD1 might be the D (6 bases). With 7 bases removed from V and 1 base from J, the gap between germline ends came to 10 bases. The CDR3 has 13 residues. Germline V lookup: CDR1 KGHSH, CDR2 LQKENI. The CDR3 loop reads CASLGQTNTEAFF. The CDR3 coding sequence is TGTGCCAGCTTAGGACAGACGAACACTGAAGCTTTCTTT.

Points on this clone: Other DNA sequences from this sample encode an identical CDR3 as well. The V and J genes are TRBV3-1 (or the pseudogene TRBV3-2) and TRBJ1-6; 9 bases agree with TRBD1. This CDR3 has 14 residues. CDR1 and CDR2 (germline): LGHDT, YNNKEL (reference sequence). J lost 7 bases, V lost 4 bases, and 2 bases had no gene match. The CDR3 DNA follows: TGTGCCAGCAGCCTCGGACAGGGGAATTCACCCCTCCACTTT. This gives the protein CASSLGQGNSPLHF.

The chain is built from TRBV5-6 and TRBJ1-2, with 10 nucleotides matching TRBD1. After removal of 4 bases from V and 3 bases from J, the junction contained 6 bases not matched to a gene. Germline V lookup: CDR1 SGHDT, CDR2 YYEEEE. There are 15 residues in the CDR3. Here the CDR3 DNA reads TGTGCCAGCAGCCCGGGGACAGGGGAGGACTATGGCTACACCTTC. Translated: CASSPGTGEDYGYTF.

The chain combines TRBV4-2 with TRBJ2-3; 10 bases are a match to TRBD1. Germline values: CDR1 LGHNA, CDR2 YNFKEQ. CDR3 length equals 15 residues. V dropped 10 bases and J dropped 2; count of bases not matched to a gene: 9. The CDR3 DNA reads as TGTGCCATTTCCACGGGGACAGGGGACACAGATACGCAGTATTTT. Translating it yields CAISTGTGDTDTQYF.

The CDR3 DNA is TGCGCCAGCAGCATCGGGACTCACACGGCAGAGACCCAGTACTTC. It codes for CASSIGTHTAETQYF. The chain carries TRBV5-1 and TRBJ2-5, with a possible D match to TRBD2 (6 bases). The CDR3 is made up of 15 amino acids. V was shortened by 4 bases and J by 4 bases, with 17 bases between the two germline ends. The germline CDR1 and CDR2 sequences are SGHRS and YFSETQ.

J is TRBJ2-6 and V is TRBV9; D not resolved. V gave up 0 bases and J gave up 4 bases, with 11 bases separating them. Germline V gene data show CDR1 as SGDLS and CDR2 as YYNGEE. The CDR3 contains 16 residues. In DNA, the CDR3 is TGTGCCAGCAGCGTAGCAGGTTCCCTGGGGGCCAACGTCCTGACTTTC. Amino acids: CASSVAGSLGANVLTF. Together with reference TRBV9 and TRBJ2-6, the CDR3 gives the full variable domain: DSGVTQTPKHLITATGQRVTLRCSPRSGDLSVYWYQQSLDQGLQFLIQYYNGEERAKGNILERFSAQQFPDLHSELNLSSLELGDSALYFCASSVAGSLGANVLTFGAGSRLTVL.

The V gene is TRBV5-1, the J gene TRBJ1-1; 7 bases match TRBD1. Germline CDR1 SGHRS, CDR2 YFSETQ. This CDR3 is 14 amino acids long. The J segment lost 2 bases and the V segment lost 3 bases, leaving 4 bases of the junction unmatched. CDR3 in amino acids: CASSSGQINTEAFF. The DNA for the CDR3 is TGCGCCAGCAGCTCGGGACAGATAAACACTGAAGCTTTCTTT.

This chain joins TRBV19 and TRBJ2-5, with TRBD1 matching over 7 bases. Germline trimming cut 3 bases from V and 0 bases from J; bases unmatched to any gene: 4. This CDR3 is 15 amino acids long. Germline V gene lookup returns CDR1 LNHDA and CDR2 SQIVND (reference sequence). The CDR3 region has the DNA TGTGCCAGTAGTATGACAGGGTACAACCAAGAGACCCAGTACTTC. Its protein product is CASSMTGYNQETQYF.

The chain is built from TRBV3-1 (or the pseudogene TRBV3-2) and TRBJ2-5, with a weak D call TRBD1 (6 bases). The CDR3 spans 14 residues. V was clipped by 4 bases and J by 5 bases, with 14 bases between them. Germline V lookup: CDR1 LGHDT, CDR2 YNNKEL (reference sequence). The CDR3 DNA reads as TGTGCCAGCAGCCCCTGGTCTGGACAGGAGACCCAGTACTTC. This translates into CASSPWSGQETQYF.

This clone was seen just once. This chain uses TRBV7-9 with TRBJ2-7, with 10 bases lining up with TRBD1. The J segment lost 8 bases and the V segment lost 6 bases, leaving 7 bases of the junction unmatched. This CDR3 comprises 13 residues. Germline V CDR1 and CDR2: SEHNR, FQNEAQ (reference sequence). The CDR3 loop reads CASRPGTGEQQYF. The CDR3 DNA reads TGTGCCAGCAGGCCCGGGACAGGGGAACAGCAGTACTTC.

The chain carries TRBV10-3 and TRBJ1-1; 10 bases agree with TRBD1. This CDR3 contains 14 residues. Per germline, CDR1 ENHRY and CDR2 SYGVKD. V lost 11 bases and J lost 5; bases outside the gene matches: 11. The CDR3 DNA sequence: TGTGCCGCAATTAGGGACAGGGGTGGAACTGAAGCTTTCTTT. Translation: CAAIRDRGGTEAFF.

This rearrangement joins TRBV28 to TRBJ1-6; TRBD1 matches at 7 bases. Germline V CDR1 and CDR2: MDHEN, SYDVKM. CDR3 length equals 13 residues. The V and J ends lost 2 bases and 8 bases, in that order; junction bases with no gene match: 0. CDR3 amino acids: CASSLTGDSPLHF. The CDR3 coding sequence is TGTGCCAGCAGTTTAACAGGGGATTCACCCCTCCACTTT. Drawing the rest from reference TRBV28 and TRBJ1-6, the complete variable domain is DVKVTQSSRYLVKRTGEKVFLECVQDMDHENMFWYRQDPGLGLRLIYFSYDVKMKEKGDIPEGYSVSREKKERFSLILESASTNQTSMYLCASSLTGDSPLHFGNGTRLTVT.

The chain employs TRBV5-4 and TRBJ2-5; a possible D gene is TRBD2 (5 bases). CDR1 is SGHNT and CDR2 is YYREEE in the germline V gene (reference sequence). The CDR3 contains 12 residues. Trimming took off 4 bases at V and 3 bases at J, with 7 bases between the two ends. The CDR3 DNA reads TGTGCCAGCAGCGGACTTAAAGAGACCCAGTACTTC. Residues: CASSGLKETQYF.

The rearrangement links TRBV12-3 or TRBV12-4 to TRBJ1-2; D is unclear. This CDR3 has 13 amino acids. Trimming took off 5 bases at V and 4 bases at J, with 11 bases between the two ends. CDR3 protein: CASSPQSTYGYTF. CDR3 in DNA: TGTGCCAGCAGTCCACAGAGCACCTATGGCTACACCTTC.

The chain uses TRBV27 and TRBJ2-7; D might be TRBD2 (6 bases). Germline V CDR1 and CDR2: MNHEY, SMNVEV (reference sequence). CDR3 length: 14 amino acids. The V end lost 3 bases, the J end lost 2 bases, and 11 bases lay between the germline ends. CDR3 sequence (DNA): TGTGCCAGCAGTTTGGGGACTGGGCCCTACGAGCAGTACTTC. This sequence encodes CASSLGTGPYEQYF.

V gene TRBV12-5 combines with J gene TRBJ2-5; TRBD2 agrees at 13 bases. The CDR3 runs to 15 residues. Germline V lookup: CDR1 LGHNT, CDR2 FRNRAP. Unmatched junction bases numbered 3, after V lost 5 bases and J lost 3 bases. The DNA for the CDR3 is TGTGCTAGTGGTGTGGGACTAGCGGGGAAAGAGACCCAGTACTTC. It yields the protein CASGVGLAGKETQYF.

This chain links TRBV12-3 or TRBV12-4 with TRBJ1-2, with D unclear. This CDR3 comprises 13 residues. Trimming shortened V by 4 bases and J by 3 bases, and 9 bases separated the two germline ends. The CDR3 bases are TGTGCCAGCAGTTATTCAGAGGACTATGGCTACACCTTC. As protein: CASSYSEDYGYTF.

A single count supports this clone. This sequence joins TRBV7-9 and TRBJ1-4; TRBD1 aligns across 9 bases. This CDR3 is 16 amino acids long. Trimming removed 5 bases from V and 1 base from J; junction bases left unmatched: 5. The germline V gene has CDR1 SEHNR and CDR2 FQNEAQ (reference sequence). CDR3 protein: CASSVYRGQTNEKLFF. CDR3 nucleotide sequence: TGTGCCAGCAGCGTTTACAGGGGGCAAACTAATGAAAAACTGTTTTTT.

This sequence joins TRBV28 and TRBJ2-7, with D perhaps matching TRBD1 (6 bases). V gave up 9 bases and J gave up 1 base, with 13 bases separating them. Germline lookup yields CDR1 MDHEN and CDR2 SYDVKM. The CDR3 is made up of 13 amino acids. Here the CDR3 DNA reads TGTGCCAGTTTGTCAGGGGTTTCCTACGAGCAGTACTTC. This codes for CASLSGVSYEQYF.

The V call is TRBV4-1, the J call TRBJ1-6, with 7 nucleotides matching TRBD1. This CDR3 is built from 15 residues. The germline gives CDR1 MGHRA, CDR2 YSYEKL. Germline trimming cut 4 bases from V and 8 bases from J; bases unmatched to any gene: 8. The CDR3: CASSLRQGGDSPLHF. DNA of the CDR3: TGCGCCAGCAGCCTCCGACAGGGTGGTGATTCACCCCTCCACTTT.

This clone was seen once. The chain combines TRBV3-1 (or the pseudogene TRBV3-2) with TRBJ2-2, with D tentatively TRBD2 (6 bases). The CDR3 is 17 amino acids. Trimming shortened V by 4 bases and J by 1 base, and 16 bases separated the two germline ends. Germline V lookup: CDR1 LGHDT, CDR2 YNNKEL (reference sequence). DNA for the CDR3: TGTGCCAGCAGCCTCTACCGGGGGACTCTGAACACCGGGGAGCTGTTTTTT. Protein product: CASSLYRGTLNTGELFF.

This chain links TRBV5-6 with TRBJ1-1, with a possible D match to TRBD1 (5 bases). This CDR3 has 13 residues. Trimming stripped 4 bases from V and 1 base from J, with 8 bases between. Germline V gene data show CDR1 as SGHDT and CDR2 as YYEEEE. The CDR3 bases are TGTGCCAGCAGCCGCGACAGGAACACTGAAGCTTTCTTT. It encodes CASSRDRNTEAFF.

The chain links TRBV7-3 to TRBJ2-1; 7 bases align to TRBD2. The trim removed 5 bases at V and 4 bases at J, leaving 5 bases unmatched. The CDR3 runs 14 residues. Germline CDR1 and CDR2: SGHTA and FQGTGA. The CDR3 spells CASSREVSYNEQFF. CDR3 nucleotides: TGTGCCAGCAGCCGGGAGGTCTCTTACAATGAGCAGTTCTTC.

This clone is a singleton in its sample. The genes are TRBV7-2 and TRBJ2-7; weak D call: TRBD2 (5 bases). In germline, CDR1 is SGHTA, CDR2 FQGNSA. The CDR3 runs 13 residues. V was shortened by 0 bases and J by 7 bases, with 10 bases between the two germline ends. The CDR3 loop is CASSLATGMEQYF. Here the CDR3 DNA reads TGTGCCAGCAGCTTAGCGACCGGGATGGAGCAGTACTTC.

V usage is TRBV12-5 and J usage is TRBJ1-5; 9 bases match TRBD1. CDR3 length: 17 residues. The germline CDR1 and CDR2 sequences are LGHNT and FRNRAP. V was clipped by 3 bases and J by 0 bases; unmatched bases: 6. The CDR3 protein is CASGFTGGAYSNQPQHF. Written as DNA, the CDR3 is TGTGCTAGTGGTTTTACAGGGGGCGCTTATAGCAATCAGCCCCAGCATTTT.

V gene TRBV18 combines with J gene TRBJ2-7; TRBD1 aligns across 7 bases. Germline V gene lookup returns CDR1 KGHSH and CDR2 LQKENI. The CDR3 runs to 14 residues. The junction had 8 bases not matched to a gene; V was cut back by 2 bases and J by 7 bases. This chain's CDR3 is CASSPTRQGREQYF. Here the CDR3 DNA reads TGTGCCAGCTCACCAACAAGACAGGGCAGGGAGCAGTACTTC.